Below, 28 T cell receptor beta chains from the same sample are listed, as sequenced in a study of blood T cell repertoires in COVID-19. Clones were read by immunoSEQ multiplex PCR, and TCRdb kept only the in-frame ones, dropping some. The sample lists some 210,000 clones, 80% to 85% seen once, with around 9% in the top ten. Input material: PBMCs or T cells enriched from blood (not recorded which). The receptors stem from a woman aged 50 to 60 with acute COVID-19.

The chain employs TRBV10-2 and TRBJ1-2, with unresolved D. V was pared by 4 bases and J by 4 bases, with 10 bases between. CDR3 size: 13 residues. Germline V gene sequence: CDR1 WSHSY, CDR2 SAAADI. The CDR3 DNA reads TGCGCCAGCAGTGGGTCGGCAGGCTATGGCTACACCTTC. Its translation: CASSGSAGYGYTF.

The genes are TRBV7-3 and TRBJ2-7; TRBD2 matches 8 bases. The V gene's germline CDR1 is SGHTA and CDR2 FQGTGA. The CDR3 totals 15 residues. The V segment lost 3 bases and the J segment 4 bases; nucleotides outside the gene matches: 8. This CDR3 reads CASSFPSRGGYEQYF. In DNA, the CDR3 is TGTGCCAGCAGCTTCCCCTCCCGGGGGGGGTACGAGCAGTACTTC.

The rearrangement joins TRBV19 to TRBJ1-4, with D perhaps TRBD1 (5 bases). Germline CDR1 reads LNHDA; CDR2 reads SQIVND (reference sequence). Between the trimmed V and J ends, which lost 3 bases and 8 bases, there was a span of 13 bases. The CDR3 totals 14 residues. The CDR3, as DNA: TGTGCCAGTAGTATGGGACTGGGTGGCGAAAAACTGTTTTTT. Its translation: CASSMGLGGEKLFF.

The CDR3 sequence: CASSSRQGAGYEQYF. The CDR3 DNA follows: TGTGCCAGCAGCTCCAGACAGGGGGCAGGCTACGAGCAGTACTTC. The rearrangement joins TRBV7-2 to TRBJ2-7; 10 bases line up with TRBD1. The CDR3 is 15 residues long. CDR1 and CDR2 (germline): SGHTA, FQGNSA. Losses at the gene ends were 4 bases for V and 3 bases for J; bases not matched to a gene: 6.

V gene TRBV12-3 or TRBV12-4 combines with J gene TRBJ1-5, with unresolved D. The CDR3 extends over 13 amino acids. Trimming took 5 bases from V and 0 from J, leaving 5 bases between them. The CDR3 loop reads CASSGSSNQPQHF. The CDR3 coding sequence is TGTGCCAGCAGTGGCTCTAGCAATCAGCCCCAGCATTTT.

The CDR3 sequence is CASSPSSGGYNEQFF. The CDR3, as DNA: TGTGCCAGTAGTCCCTCTAGCGGGGGCTACAATGAGCAGTTCTTC. The chain carries TRBV19 and TRBJ2-1; 10 bases line up with TRBD2. The CDR3 is made up of 15 amino acids. Looked up from germline, CDR1 is LNHDA and CDR2 is SQIVND (reference sequence). With 5 bases clipped from V and 3 bases from J, the junction kept 4 bases outside the gene matches.

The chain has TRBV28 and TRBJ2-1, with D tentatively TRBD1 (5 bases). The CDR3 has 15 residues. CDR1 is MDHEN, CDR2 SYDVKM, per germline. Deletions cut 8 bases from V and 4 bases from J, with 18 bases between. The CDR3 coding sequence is TGTGCCAGCCGATCTGAGCAGGGCCGGTACAATGAGCAGTTCTTC. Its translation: CASRSEQGRYNEQFF. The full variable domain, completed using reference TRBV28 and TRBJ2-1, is DVKVTQSSRYLVKRTGEKVFLECVQDMDHENMFWYRQDPGLGLRLIYFSYDVKMKEKGDIPEGYSVSREKKERFSLILESASTNQTSMYLCASRSEQGRYNEQFFGPGTRLTVL.

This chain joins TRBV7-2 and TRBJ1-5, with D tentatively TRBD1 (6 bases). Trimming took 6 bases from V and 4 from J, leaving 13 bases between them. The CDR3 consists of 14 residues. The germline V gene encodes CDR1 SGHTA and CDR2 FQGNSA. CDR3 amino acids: CASSTGRVNQPQHF. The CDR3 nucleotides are TGTGCCAGCAGTACAGGGAGGGTTAATCAGCCCCAGCATTTT.

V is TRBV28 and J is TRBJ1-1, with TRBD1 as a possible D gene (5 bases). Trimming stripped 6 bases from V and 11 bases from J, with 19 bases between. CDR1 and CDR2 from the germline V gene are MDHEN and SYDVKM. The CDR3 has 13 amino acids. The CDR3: CASRPITRGSAFF. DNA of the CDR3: TGTGCCAGCAGACCAATCACAAGGGGAAGCGCTTTCTTT.

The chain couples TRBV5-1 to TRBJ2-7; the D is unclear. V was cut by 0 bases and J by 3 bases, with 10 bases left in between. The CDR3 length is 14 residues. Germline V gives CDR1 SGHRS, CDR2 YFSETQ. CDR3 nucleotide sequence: TGCGCCAGCAGCTTGGGCCAGGTTAACTACGAGCAGTACTTC. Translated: CASSLGQVNYEQYF.

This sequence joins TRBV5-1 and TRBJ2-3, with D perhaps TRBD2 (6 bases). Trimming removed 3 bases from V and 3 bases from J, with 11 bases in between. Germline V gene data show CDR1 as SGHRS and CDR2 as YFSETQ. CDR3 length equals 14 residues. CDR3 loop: CASSWRARTDTQYF. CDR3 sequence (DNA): TGCGCCAGCAGCTGGAGGGCAAGGACAGATACGCAGTATTTT.

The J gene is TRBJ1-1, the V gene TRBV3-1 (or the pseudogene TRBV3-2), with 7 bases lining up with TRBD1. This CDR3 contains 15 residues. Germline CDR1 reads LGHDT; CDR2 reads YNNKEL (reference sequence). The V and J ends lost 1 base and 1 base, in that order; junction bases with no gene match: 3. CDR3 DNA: TGTGCCAGCAGCCAAGCGGGACAGACGAACACTGAAGCTTTCTTT. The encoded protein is CASSQAGQTNTEAFF.

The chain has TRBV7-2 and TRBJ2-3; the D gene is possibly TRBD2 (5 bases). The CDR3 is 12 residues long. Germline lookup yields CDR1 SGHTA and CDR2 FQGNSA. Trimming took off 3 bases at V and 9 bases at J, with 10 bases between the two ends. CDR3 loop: CASSLEAGTQYF. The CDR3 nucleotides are TGTGCCAGCAGCTTGGAGGCCGGAACGCAGTATTTT.

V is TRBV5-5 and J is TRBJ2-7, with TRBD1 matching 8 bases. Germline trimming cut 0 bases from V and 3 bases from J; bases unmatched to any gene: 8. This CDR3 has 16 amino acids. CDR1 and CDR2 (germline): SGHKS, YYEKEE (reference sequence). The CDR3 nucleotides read TGTGCCAGCAGCTTGGTACCGGGACAGGCTATCTACGAGCAGTACTTC. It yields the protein CASSLVPGQAIYEQYF. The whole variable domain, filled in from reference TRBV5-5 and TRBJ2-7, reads DAGVTQSPTHLIKTRGQQVTLRCSPISGHKSVSWYQQVLGQGPQFIFQYYEKEERGRGNFPDRFSARQFPNYSSELNVNALLLGDSALYLCASSLVPGQAIYEQYFGPGTRLTVT.

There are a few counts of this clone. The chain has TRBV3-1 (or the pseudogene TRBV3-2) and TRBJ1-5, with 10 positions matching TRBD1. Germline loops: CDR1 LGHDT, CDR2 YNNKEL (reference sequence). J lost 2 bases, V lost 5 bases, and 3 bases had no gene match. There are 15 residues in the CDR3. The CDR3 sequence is CASSMTGGGNQPQHF. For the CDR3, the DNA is TGTGCCAGCAGCATGACAGGGGGCGGCAATCAGCCCCAGCATTTT.

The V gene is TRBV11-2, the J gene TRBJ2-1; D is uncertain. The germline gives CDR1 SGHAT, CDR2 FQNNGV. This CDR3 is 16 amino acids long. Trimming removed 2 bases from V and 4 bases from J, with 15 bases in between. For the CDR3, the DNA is TGTGCCAGCAGCTTACAACTGCTAGAACCGTACAATGAGCAGTTCTTC. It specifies CASSLQLLEPYNEQFF.

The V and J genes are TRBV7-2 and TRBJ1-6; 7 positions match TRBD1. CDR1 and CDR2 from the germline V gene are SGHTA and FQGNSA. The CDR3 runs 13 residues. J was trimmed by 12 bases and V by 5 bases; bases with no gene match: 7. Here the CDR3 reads CASSALQGQPLHF. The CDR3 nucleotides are TGTGCCAGCAGCGCCCTACAGGGGCAACCCCTCCACTTT.

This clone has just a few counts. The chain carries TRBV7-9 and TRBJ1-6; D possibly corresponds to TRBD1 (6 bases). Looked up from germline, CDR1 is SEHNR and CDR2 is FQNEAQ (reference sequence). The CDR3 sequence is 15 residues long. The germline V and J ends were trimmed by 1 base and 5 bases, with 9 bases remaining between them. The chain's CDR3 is CASSLDRGNNSPLHF. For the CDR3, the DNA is TGTGCCAGCAGCTTAGATAGGGGGAATAATTCACCCCTCCACTTT.

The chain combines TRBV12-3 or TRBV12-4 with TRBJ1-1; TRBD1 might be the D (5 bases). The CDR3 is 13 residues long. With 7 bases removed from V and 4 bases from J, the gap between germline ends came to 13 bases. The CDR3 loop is CASTAREVTEAFF. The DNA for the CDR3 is TGTGCCAGCACCGCCAGGGAGGTCACTGAAGCTTTCTTT.

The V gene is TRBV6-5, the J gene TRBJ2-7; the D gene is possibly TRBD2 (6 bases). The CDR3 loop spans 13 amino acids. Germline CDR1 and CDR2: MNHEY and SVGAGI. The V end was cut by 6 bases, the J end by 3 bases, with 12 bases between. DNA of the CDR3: TGTGCCAGCAGACCCCCGGGAGTCTACGAGCAGTACTTC. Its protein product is CASRPPGVYEQYF.

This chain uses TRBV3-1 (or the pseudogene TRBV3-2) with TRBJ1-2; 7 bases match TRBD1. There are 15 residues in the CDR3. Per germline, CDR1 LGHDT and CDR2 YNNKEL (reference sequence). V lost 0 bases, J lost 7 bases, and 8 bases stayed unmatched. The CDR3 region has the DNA TGTGCCAGCAGCCAAGAATCCCTCAGGGGGATTGGCTACACCTTC. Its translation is CASSQESLRGIGYTF.

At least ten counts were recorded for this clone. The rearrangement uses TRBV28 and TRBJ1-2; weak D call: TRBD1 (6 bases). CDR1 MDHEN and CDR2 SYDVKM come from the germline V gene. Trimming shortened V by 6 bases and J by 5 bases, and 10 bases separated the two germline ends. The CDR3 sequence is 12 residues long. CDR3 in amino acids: CASRDQGYGYTF. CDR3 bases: TGTGCCAGCAGGGACCAGGGGTATGGCTACACCTTC.

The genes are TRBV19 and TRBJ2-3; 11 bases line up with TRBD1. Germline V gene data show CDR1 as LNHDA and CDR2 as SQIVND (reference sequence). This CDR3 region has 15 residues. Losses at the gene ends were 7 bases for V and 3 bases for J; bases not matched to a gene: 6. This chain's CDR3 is CASNGQGAPTDTQYF. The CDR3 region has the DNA TGTGCCAGTAATGGACAGGGGGCTCCGACAGATACGCAGTATTTT.

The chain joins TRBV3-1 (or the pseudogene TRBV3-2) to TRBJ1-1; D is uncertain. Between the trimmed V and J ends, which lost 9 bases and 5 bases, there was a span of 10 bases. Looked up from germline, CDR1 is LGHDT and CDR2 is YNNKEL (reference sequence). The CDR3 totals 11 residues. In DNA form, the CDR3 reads TGTGCCAGTTCGAGGGAAACTGAAGCTTTCTTT. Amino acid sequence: CASSRETEAFF.

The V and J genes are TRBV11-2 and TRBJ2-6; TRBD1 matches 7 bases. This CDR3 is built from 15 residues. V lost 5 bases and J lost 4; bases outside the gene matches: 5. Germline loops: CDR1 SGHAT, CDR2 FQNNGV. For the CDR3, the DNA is TGTGCCAGCAGCCGGACAGGTTTGGGGGCCAACGTCCTGACTTTC. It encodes CASSRTGLGANVLTF.

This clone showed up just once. CDR3 DNA sequence: TGTGCCACCAGTGATTCCACAGCGGGAGCACTAGAGACCCAGTACTTC. It encodes CATSDSTAGALETQYF. This chain uses TRBV24-1 with TRBJ2-5, with 8 positions matching TRBD2. CDR1 and CDR2 from the germline V gene are KGHDR and SFDVKD. Trimming took 2 bases from V and 4 from J; bases not matched to a gene: 8. This CDR3 region has 16 residues.

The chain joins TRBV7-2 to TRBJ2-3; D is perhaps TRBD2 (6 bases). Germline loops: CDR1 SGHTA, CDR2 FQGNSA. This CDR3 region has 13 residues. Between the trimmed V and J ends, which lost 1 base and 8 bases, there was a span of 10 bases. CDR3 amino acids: CASSLETGGTQYF. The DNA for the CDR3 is TGTGCCAGCAGCTTAGAGACCGGGGGTACGCAGTATTTT.

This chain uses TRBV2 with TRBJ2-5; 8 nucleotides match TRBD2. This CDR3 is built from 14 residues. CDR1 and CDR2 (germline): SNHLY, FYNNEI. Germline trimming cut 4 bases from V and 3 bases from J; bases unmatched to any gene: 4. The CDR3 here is CASSVTSGKETQYF. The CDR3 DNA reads TGTGCCAGCAGTGTAACTAGCGGAAAAGAGACCCAGTACTTC.